This is a list of T cell receptor beta chains from one sample in a study of OX40 agonist ivuxolimab in advanced cancers. Profiling relied on immunoSEQ multiplex PCR, and the TCRdb table lists in-frame clones only, not all of them. Of over 95,000 clones in the sample, 95% to 96% were seen once. Sequences were derived from CD4+ or CD8+ T cells sorted from blood, sampled in a trial of the OX40 agonist ivuxolimab. Source of these receptors: an adult with an advanced solid tumor such as melanoma, head and neck, liver or kidney cancer. CDR3s include the opening cysteine and the closing phenylalanine or tryptophan. The D gene is left open where the match is weak. Size is omitted from some rows. Given values are once, few, many or a class for expanded clones.

size,V,J,D,DNA,CDR3
NA,TRBV7-6,TRBJ2-7,NA,TGTGCCAGCAGCTCAGGAACCGGGTACGAGCAGTACTTC,CASSSGTGYEQYF
NA,TRBV19,TRBJ2-2,TRBD2,TGTGCCAGTACCGTGACTAGCGGCACCGGGGAGCTGTTTTTT,CASTVTSGTGELFF
NA,TRBV6-6,TRBJ2-7,TRBD1,TGTGCCAGCAGTTACCGGGACAGCTATTACGAGCAGTACTTC,CASSYRDSYYEQYF
NA,TRBV29-1,TRBJ2-5,TRBD2,TGCAGCGTTCACGGGGGGGAGACCCAGTACTTC,CSVHGGETQYF
NA,TRBV27,TRBJ1-5,NA,TGTGCCAGCAGTCGCCTGGGGGCAGGGGTTTCTAGCAATCAGCCCCAGCATTTT,CASSRLGAGVSSNQPQHF
NA,TRBV4-2,TRBJ2-1,NA,TGTGCCAGCAGCCAAGCAATCAATGAGCAGTTCTTC,CASSQAINEQFF
NA,TRBV12-5,TRBJ2-1,TRBD2,TGTGCTAGTGGTAATAGCGGGAGTACGTACAATGAGCAGTTCTTC,CASGNSGSTYNEQFF
few,TRBV5-1,TRBJ1-1,NA,TGCGCCAGCAGCCTAACTGGGACTGAAGCTTTCTTT,CASSLTGTEAFF
NA,TRBV9,TRBJ2-2,NA,TGTGCCAGCAGCGTAGGTGGCTCCACCGGGGAGCTGTTTTTT,CASSVGGSTGELFF
NA,TRBV19,TRBJ2-3,TRBD1,TGTGCCAGTAGTAGACAGGGTTTTAGGGATACGCAGTATTTT,CASSRQGFRDTQYF
once,TRBV27,TRBJ2-1,NA,TGTGCCAGCAGTTTATTCGACGGTTTCTACAATGAGCAGTTCTTC,CASSLFDGFYNEQFF
NA,TRBV19,TRBJ1-1,NA,TGTGCCAGTCATCAGGCGGGTGAAGCTTTCTTT,CASHQAGEAFF
NA,TRBV7-2,TRBJ2-1,NA,TGTGCCAGCAGCAATCGCGGGGATTATGAGCAGTTCTTC,CASSNRGDYEQFF
NA,TRBV19,TRBJ1-2,NA,TGTGCCAGTAGTATAGTTGAGAATTACTATGGCTACACCTTC,CASSIVENYYGYTF
NA,TRBV11-2,TRBJ2-3,NA,TGTGCCAGCAGCTTAGGAGGAGGATACACAGATACGCAGTATTTT,CASSLGGGYTDTQYF
once,TRBV9,TRBJ2-7,TRBD2,TGTGCCAGCAGCGCAGCAGCGGGAGGGCCTCTCAAGCAGTACTTC,CASSAAAGGPLKQYF
once,TRBV5-4,TRBJ2-7,NA,TGTGCCTACCAGGAGGGACTCTCCTACGAGCAGTACTTC,CAYQEGLSYEQYF
NA,TRBV4-3,TRBJ1-2,NA,TGCGCCAGCAGCCAAGAACAGGGCAGTACCTATGGCTACACCTTC,CASSQEQGSTYGYTF
NA,TRBV6-5,TRBJ1-3,NA,TGTGCCAGCAAACCGACAACCTTCGGAAACACCATATATTTT,CASKPTTFGNTIYF
NA,TRBV4-1,TRBJ2-7,TRBD1,TGCGCCAGCAGCCAAGATACAGGGGGCTCCTACGAGCAGTACTTC,CASSQDTGGSYEQYF
NA,TRBV2,TRBJ1-2,NA,TGTGCCAGCAGTGGTCCTCCCGAGTATGGCTACACCTTC,CASSGPPEYGYTF
NA,TRBV6-1,TRBJ1-2,NA,TGTGCCAGCAGTGAAGCGCGGGGGATCGGCTACACCTTC,CASSEARGIGYTF
NA,TRBV7-9,TRBJ1-1,NA,TGTGCCAGCAACGCCCAGGGAGGATACACTGAAGCTTTCTTT,CASNAQGGYTEAFF
NA,TRBV9,TRBJ2-3,TRBD2,TGTGCCAGCAGCGTAGGGCCTAGCGGGGCAGATACGCAGTATTTT,CASSVGPSGADTQYF
NA,TRBV4-3,TRBJ1-1,NA,TGCGCCAGCAGCCAAGAGACTGAAGCTTTCTTT,CASSQETEAFF